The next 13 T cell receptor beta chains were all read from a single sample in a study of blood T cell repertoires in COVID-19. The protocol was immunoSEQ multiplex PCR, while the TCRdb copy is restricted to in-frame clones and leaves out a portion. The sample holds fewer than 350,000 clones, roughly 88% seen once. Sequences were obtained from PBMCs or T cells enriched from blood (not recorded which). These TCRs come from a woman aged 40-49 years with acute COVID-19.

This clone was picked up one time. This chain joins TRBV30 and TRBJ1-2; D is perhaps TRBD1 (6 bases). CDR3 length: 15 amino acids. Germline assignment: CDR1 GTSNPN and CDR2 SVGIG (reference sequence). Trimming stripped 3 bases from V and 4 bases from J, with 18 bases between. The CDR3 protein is CAWSHAAGASYGYTF. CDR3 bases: TGTGCCTGGAGCCACGCAGCGGGGGCCTCCTATGGCTACACCTTC.

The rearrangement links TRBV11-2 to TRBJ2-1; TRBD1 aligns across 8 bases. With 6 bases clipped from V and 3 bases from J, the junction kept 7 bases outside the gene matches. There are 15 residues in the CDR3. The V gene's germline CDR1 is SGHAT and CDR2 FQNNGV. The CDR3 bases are TGTGCCAGCAGTAGGGACAGGATGGGCTACAATGAGCAGTTCTTC. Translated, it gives CASSRDRMGYNEQFF.

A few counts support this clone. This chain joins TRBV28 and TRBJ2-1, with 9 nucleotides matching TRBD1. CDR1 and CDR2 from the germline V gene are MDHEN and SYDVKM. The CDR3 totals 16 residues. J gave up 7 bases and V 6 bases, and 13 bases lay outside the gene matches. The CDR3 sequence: CASSRLEGQGRNEQFF. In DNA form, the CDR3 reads TGTGCCAGCAGCCGCCTGGAGGGACAGGGTAGAAATGAGCAGTTCTTC.

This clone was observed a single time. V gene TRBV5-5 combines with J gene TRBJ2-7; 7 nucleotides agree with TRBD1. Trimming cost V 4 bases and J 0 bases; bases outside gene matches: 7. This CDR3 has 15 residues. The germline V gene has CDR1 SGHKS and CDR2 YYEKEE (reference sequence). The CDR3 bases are TGTGCCAGCAGCCCGGGACAGTTGAGCTCCTACGAGCAGTACTTC. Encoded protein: CASSPGQLSSYEQYF.

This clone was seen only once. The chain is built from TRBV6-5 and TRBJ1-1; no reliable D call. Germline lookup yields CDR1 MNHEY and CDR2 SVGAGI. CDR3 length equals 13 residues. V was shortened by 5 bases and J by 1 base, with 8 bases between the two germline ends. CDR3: CASSRGKNTEAFF. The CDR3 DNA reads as TGTGCCAGCAGTCGCGGAAAGAACACTGAAGCTTTCTTT.

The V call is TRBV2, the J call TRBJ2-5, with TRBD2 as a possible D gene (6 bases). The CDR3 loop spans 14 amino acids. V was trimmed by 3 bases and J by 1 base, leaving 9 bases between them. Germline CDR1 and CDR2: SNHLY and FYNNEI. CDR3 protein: CASSEERAQETQYF. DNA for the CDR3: TGTGCCAGCAGTGAGGAGCGGGCCCAAGAGACCCAGTACTTC.

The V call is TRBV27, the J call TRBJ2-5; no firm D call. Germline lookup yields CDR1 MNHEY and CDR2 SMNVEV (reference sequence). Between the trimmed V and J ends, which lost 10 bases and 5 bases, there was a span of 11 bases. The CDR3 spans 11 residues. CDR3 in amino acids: CATQAWETQYF. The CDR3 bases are TGTGCCACCCAGGCGTGGGAGACCCAGTACTTC.

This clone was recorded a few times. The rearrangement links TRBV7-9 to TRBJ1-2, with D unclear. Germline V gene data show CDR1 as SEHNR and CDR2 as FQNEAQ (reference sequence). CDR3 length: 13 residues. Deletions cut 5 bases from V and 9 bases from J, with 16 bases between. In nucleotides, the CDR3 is TGTGCCAGCAGCGCTGATGGGCGGGGTCGCTACACCTTC. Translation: CASSADGRGRYTF.

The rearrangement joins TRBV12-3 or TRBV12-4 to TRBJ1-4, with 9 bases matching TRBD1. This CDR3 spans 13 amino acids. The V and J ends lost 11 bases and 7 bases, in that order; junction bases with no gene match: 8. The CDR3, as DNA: TGTGCCTGCCGGGACAGGGAGGGTGAAAAACTGTTTTTT. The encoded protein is CACRDREGEKLFF.

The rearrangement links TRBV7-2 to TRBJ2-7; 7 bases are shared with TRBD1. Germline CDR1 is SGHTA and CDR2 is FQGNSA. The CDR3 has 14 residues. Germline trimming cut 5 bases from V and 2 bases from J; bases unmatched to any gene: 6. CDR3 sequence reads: CASSLWTGPYEQYF. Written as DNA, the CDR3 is TGTGCCAGCAGCCTCTGGACAGGACCCTACGAGCAGTACTTC.

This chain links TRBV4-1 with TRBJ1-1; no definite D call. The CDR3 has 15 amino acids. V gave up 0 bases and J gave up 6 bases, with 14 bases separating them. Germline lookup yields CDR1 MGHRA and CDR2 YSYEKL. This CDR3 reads CASSQEGLGSPEAFF. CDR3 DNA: TGCGCCAGCAGCCAAGAAGGCCTGGGGAGTCCTGAAGCTTTCTTT.

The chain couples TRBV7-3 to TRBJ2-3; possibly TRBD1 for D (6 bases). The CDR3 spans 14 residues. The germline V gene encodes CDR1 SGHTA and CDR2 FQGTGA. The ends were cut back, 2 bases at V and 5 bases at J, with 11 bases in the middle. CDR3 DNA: TGTGCCAGCAGCTTACAGGGGACCGGAGATACGCAGTATTTT. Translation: CASSLQGTGDTQYF.

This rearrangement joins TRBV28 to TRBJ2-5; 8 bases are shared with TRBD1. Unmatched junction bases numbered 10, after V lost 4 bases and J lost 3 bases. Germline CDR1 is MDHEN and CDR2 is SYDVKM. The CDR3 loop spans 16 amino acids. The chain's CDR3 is CASSSLLPDREETQYF. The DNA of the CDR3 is TGTGCCAGCAGTTCCTTATTACCGGACAGGGAAGAGACCCAGTACTTC.